This is a list of T cell receptor beta chains from one sample in a study of regulatory T cells in long-lasting Graves disease. Each CDR3 protein gets one entry after TCRdb re-called the multiplex PCR reads with MiXCR. The sample gives approximately 310,000 distinct CDR3 sequences, roughly 18% of which show up once; about 36% is in the top ten. The sequences come from peripheral blood mononuclear cells (PBMCs), collected at new diagnosis, from a patient treated with antithyroid drugs. Receptors originate from a female donor with Graves disease. Both conserved end residues are part of each CDR3. Each record gives: clone size, D gene, J gene, V gene, CDR3 length, CDR3 protein, CDR3 DNA. D genes are given only for firm matches. Size tells how often a clone was seen (once, few, many) or the class of an expanded clone, and some rows leave it out.

size: many; D: NA; J: TRBJ1-5; V: TRBV7-9; length: 16; CDR3: CASSSTEGHSNQPQHF; DNA: TGTGCCAGCAGCTCGACAGAGGGCCATAGCAATCAGCCCCAGCATTTT
size: many; D: TRBD2; J: TRBJ2-1; V: TRBV12-5; length: 15; CDR3: CASGLVLAGGNEQFF; DNA: TGTGCTAGTGGTTTGGTACTAGCGGGAGGGAATGAGCAGTTCTTC
size: many; D: NA; J: TRBJ2-3; V: TRBV12-3/TRBV12-4; length: 13; CDR3: CASTVASTDTQYF; DNA: TGTGCCAGCACTGTCGCGAGCACAGATACGCAGTATTTT
size: many; D: NA; J: TRBJ2-7; V: TRBV10-3; length: 18; CDR3: CAISAGQGAQRGAYEQYF; DNA: TGTGCCATCAGTGCGGGGCAGGGGGCGCAGCGGGGGGCCTACGAGCAGTACTTC
size: many; D: NA; J: TRBJ1-2; V: TRBV5-5; length: 13; CDR3: CASSSQGKDGYTF; DNA: TGTGCCAGCAGCTCCCAGGGGAAGGATGGCTACACCTTC
size: many; D: TRBD2; J: TRBJ2-7; V: TRBV5-1; length: 17; CDR3: CASSLALTSGSSYEQYF; DNA: TGCGCCAGCAGCTTGGCTCTGACTAGCGGGAGCTCCTACGAGCAGTACTTC
size: many; D: TRBD1; J: TRBJ1-3; V: TRBV4-2; length: 13; CDR3: CASSQGGKGDRGF; DNA: TGTGCCAGCAGCCAAGGAGGGAAGGGGGACAGGGGATTT
size: NA; D: NA; J: TRBJ1-2; V: TRBV5-4; length: 16; CDR3: CASSLEMNRVNYGYTF; DNA: TGTGCCAGCAGCCTAGAAATGAACAGGGTCAACTATGGCTACACCTTC
size: many; D: NA; J: TRBJ2-2; V: TRBV20-1; length: 12; CDR3: CSARAGTGELFF; DNA: TGCAGTGCTAGAGCTGGGACCGGGGAGCTGTTTTTT
size: many; D: NA; J: TRBJ1-1; V: TRBV30; length: 14; CDR3: CAWSVSRQDTEAFF; DNA: TGTGCCTGGAGTGTAAGTCGCCAGGACACTGAAGCTTTCTTT
size: many; D: NA; J: TRBJ2-7; V: TRBV27; length: 16; CDR3: CASRLPGRDNSYEQYF; DNA: TGTGCCAGCAGATTACCCGGACGGGACAATTCCTACGAGCAGTACTTC
size: many; D: TRBD1; J: TRBJ1-2; V: TRBV12-3/TRBV12-4; length: 14; CDR3: CASSIGTANYGYTF; DNA: TGTGCCAGCAGTATCGGGACAGCTAACTATGGCTACACCTTC
size: few; D: NA; J: TRBJ1-2; V: TRBV6-5; length: 13; CDR3: CASSYGTADGYTF; DNA: TGTGCCAGCAGTTACGGGACTGCAGATGGCTACACCTTC
size: few; D: TRBD1; J: TRBJ1-2; V: TRBV7-9; length: 14; CDR3: CASSWIDGTDGYTF; DNA: TGTGCCAGCAGCTGGATTGATGGGACAGATGGCTACACCTTC
size: few; D: NA; J: TRBJ1-2; V: TRBV5-6; length: 12; CDR3: CASSLAGWGYTF; DNA: TGTGCCAGCAGCTTGGCGGGATGGGGCTACACCTTC
size: many; D: NA; J: TRBJ2-1; V: TRBV6-2/TRBV6-3; length: 14; CDR3: CASSADGSYNEQFF; DNA: TGTGCCAGCAGCGCGGACGGGTCCTACAATGAGCAGTTCTTC
size: many; D: NA; J: TRBJ2-3; V: TRBV20-1; length: 14; CDR3: CSARDLTGPDTQYF; DNA: TGCAGTGCTAGAGATCTTACGGGCCCAGATACGCAGTATTTT
size: NA; D: NA; J: TRBJ2-3; V: TRBV18; length: 14; CDR3: CASSPPQSTDTQYF; DNA: TGTGCCAGCTCACCACCACAGAGCACAGATACGCAGTATTTT
size: many; D: NA; J: TRBJ2-2; V: TRBV10-3; length: 14; CDR3: CAISESGETGELFF; DNA: TGTGCCATCAGTGAGTCCGGGGAAACCGGGGAGCTGTTTTTT
size: few; D: TRBD1; J: TRBJ1-3; V: TRBV6-1; length: 11; CDR3: CASSGTGTIYF; DNA: TGTGCCAGCAGTGGGACAGGGACCATATATTTT
size: many; D: NA; J: TRBJ2-2; V: TRBV28; length: 16; CDR3: CASSRPAGWDTGELFF; DNA: TGTGCCAGCAGTCGCCCGGCAGGGTGGGACACCGGGGAGCTGTTTTTT
size: many; D: NA; J: TRBJ2-1; V: TRBV28; length: 15; CDR3: CASRPTSWGINEQFF; DNA: TGTGCCAGCAGGCCTACATCGTGGGGGATTAATGAGCAGTTCTTC
size: many; D: NA; J: TRBJ1-2; V: TRBV20-1; length: 13; CDR3: CSALVEGTYGYTF; DNA: TGCAGTGCCCTCGTCGAGGGGACGTATGGCTACACCTTC
size: many; D: NA; J: TRBJ2-1; V: TRBV12-5; length: 14; CDR3: CASGSGTGRYEQFF; DNA: TGTGCTAGTGGTAGCGGGACAGGTCGGTATGAGCAGTTCTTC
size: NA; D: TRBD2; J: TRBJ2-1; V: TRBV27; length: 15; CDR3: CASSVAGVLYNEQFF; DNA: TGTGCCAGCAGTGTAGCGGGGGTCCTCTACAATGAGCAGTTCTTC
size: NA; D: NA; J: TRBJ1-3; V: TRBV2; length: 17; CDR3: CASSVGRDRSSGNTIYF; DNA: TGTGCCAGCAGTGTGGGTCGTGACAGGAGCTCTGGAAACACCATATATTTT
size: NA; D: TRBD2; J: TRBJ2-5; V: TRBV28; length: 15; CDR3: CASSSWTSGRETQYF; DNA: TGTGCCAGCAGTTCCTGGACTAGCGGGAGGGAGACCCAGTACTTC
size: many; D: NA; J: TRBJ1-2; V: TRBV19; length: 14; CDR3: CASSGRQDLYGYTF; DNA: TGTGCCAGTAGTGGGCGACAGGACCTCTATGGCTACACCTTC
size: many; D: NA; J: TRBJ2-3; V: TRBV20-1; length: 13; CDR3: CSARGLSTDTQYF; DNA: TGCAGTGCTAGAGGGCTTAGCACAGATACGCAGTATTTT
size: NA; D: NA; J: TRBJ1-5; V: TRBV18; length: 14; CDR3: CASSPGIDNQPQHF; DNA: TGTGCCAGCTCTCCGGGAATTGACAATCAGCCCCAGCATTTT
size: few; D: NA; J: TRBJ1-2; V: TRBV28; length: 16; CDR3: CASSSPLRGGNYGYTF; DNA: TGTGCCAGCAGTTCACCTTTACGGGGGGGTAACTATGGCTACACCTTC
size: many; D: TRBD1; J: TRBJ1-2; V: TRBV5-1; length: 15; CDR3: CASSMDRGPNYGYTF; DNA: TGTGCCAGCAGCATGGACAGGGGGCCGAACTATGGCTACACCTTC
size: few; D: NA; J: TRBJ1-4; V: TRBV7-2; length: 16; CDR3: CASSGEGWGTNEKLFF; DNA: TGTGCCAGCAGCGGGGAGGGGTGGGGAACTAATGAAAAACTGTTTTTT
size: many; D: TRBD1; J: TRBJ2-3; V: TRBV25-1; length: 13; CDR3: CASSRQGPDTQYF; DNA: TGTGCCAGCAGTCGACAGGGTCCAGATACGCAGTATTTT
size: many; D: NA; J: TRBJ2-3; V: TRBV2; length: 15; CDR3: CASSSRTASTDTQYF; DNA: TGTGCCAGCAGTTCTCGGACAGCTAGCACAGATACGCAGTATTTT
size: many; D: NA; J: TRBJ2-3; V: TRBV7-9; length: 13; CDR3: CASSSLITDTQYF; DNA: TGTGCCAGCAGCTCCCTCATAACAGATACGCAGTATTTT
size: many; D: NA; J: TRBJ1-4; V: TRBV20-1; length: 12; CDR3: CSARLRDEKLFF; DNA: TGCAGTGCTAGATTGAGGGATGAAAAACTGTTTTTT
size: NA; D: NA; J: TRBJ1-5; V: TRBV19; length: 14; CDR3: CASSADSLWQPQHF; DNA: TGTGCCAGTAGTGCGGACAGCCTTTGGCAGCCCCAGCATTTT
size: many; D: NA; J: TRBJ1-2; V: TRBV20-1; length: 15; CDR3: CSANPLGGQYNGYTF; DNA: TGCAGTGCTAACCCCCTAGGAGGGCAATACAATGGCTACACCTTC
size: many; D: TRBD1; J: TRBJ2-1; V: TRBV27; length: 14; CDR3: CASSLGQGLLKQFF; DNA: TGTGCCAGCAGTTTGGGACAGGGATTGCTTAAGCAGTTCTTC
size: many; D: NA; J: TRBJ2-5; V: TRBV19; length: 14; CDR3: CASSIRADQETQYF; DNA: TGTGCCAGTAGTATAAGGGCTGACCAAGAGACCCAGTACTTC
size: NA; D: NA; J: TRBJ1-4; V: TRBV3-1; length: 17; CDR3: CASSQDILGRPNEKLFF; DNA: TGTGCCAGCAGCCAAGATATCCTAGGCAGACCTAATGAAAAACTGTTTTTT
size: many; D: NA; J: TRBJ1-3; V: TRBV20-1; length: 13; CDR3: CSAPDSSGNTIYF; DNA: TGCAGTGCTCCGGACAGCTCTGGAAACACCATATATTTT
size: many; D: NA; J: TRBJ2-5; V: TRBV20-1; length: 17; CDR3: CSARSSRGPRVGETQYF; DNA: TGCAGTGCTAGATCCTCCCGCGGGCCCAGGGTTGGAGAGACCCAGTACTTC
size: NA; D: TRBD1; J: TRBJ2-7; V: TRBV30; length: 11; CDR3: CAWSEGGGQYF; DNA: TGTGCCTGGAGTGAAGGGGGCGGGCAGTACTTC
size: many; D: TRBD1; J: TRBJ2-1; V: TRBV7-9; length: 14; CDR3: CASSSGTGNNEQFF; DNA: TGTGCCAGCAGCTCCGGGACAGGGAACAATGAGCAGTTCTTC
size: NA; D: NA; J: TRBJ2-1; V: TRBV11-3; length: 17; CDR3: CASSLALVGGAPNEQFF; DNA: TGTGCCAGCAGCTTAGCTTTGGTCGGAGGGGCCCCAAATGAGCAGTTCTTC
size: NA; D: NA; J: TRBJ2-1; V: TRBV4-2; length: 15; CDR3: CASSQDVSGRPEQFF; DNA: TGTGCCAGCAGCCAAGACGTCTCGGGGCGCCCCGAGCAGTTCTTC
size: many; D: NA; J: TRBJ2-7; V: TRBV27; length: 16; CDR3: CASSFESGLLPSEQYF; DNA: TGTGCCAGCAGTTTTGAGTCGGGACTCCTTCCATCCGAGCAGTACTTC
size: many; D: NA; J: TRBJ2-1; V: TRBV5-5; length: 14; CDR3: CASSKGEPAREQFF; DNA: TGTGCCAGCAGCAAGGGAGAGCCGGCACGGGAGCAGTTCTTC
size: NA; D: NA; J: TRBJ2-5; V: TRBV5-1; length: 14; CDR3: CASSFWDAAETQYF; DNA: TGCGCCAGCAGCTTCTGGGACGCGGCGGAGACCCAGTACTTC
size: many; D: NA; J: TRBJ2-2; V: TRBV30; length: 14; CDR3: CAWSGSSSTGELFF; DNA: TGTGCCTGGAGTGGAAGTTCATCCACCGGGGAGCTGTTTTTT
size: few; D: NA; J: TRBJ2-1; V: TRBV5-1; length: 13; CDR3: CASSMDSNNEQFF; DNA: TGCGCCAGCAGCATGGACAGCAACAATGAGCAGTTCTTC
size: many; D: TRBD1; J: TRBJ1-6; V: TRBV6-1; length: 14; CDR3: CASRRQGANSPLHF; DNA: TGTGCCAGCAGGAGACAGGGGGCAAATTCACCCCTCCACTTT
size: many; D: NA; J: TRBJ2-1; V: TRBV11-2; length: 16; CDR3: CASSDGTLSSYNEQFF; DNA: TGTGCCAGCAGTGACGGGACTCTGAGCTCCTACAATGAGCAGTTCTTC
size: many; D: TRBD1; J: TRBJ1-1; V: TRBV24-1; length: 13; CDR3: CATSDVGQVEAFF; DNA: TGTGCCACCAGTGACGTTGGACAGGTTGAAGCTTTCTTT
size: many; D: TRBD2; J: TRBJ2-5; V: TRBV6-5; length: 17; CDR3: CASSYSGLAGEHRAQYF; DNA: TGTGCCAGCAGTTACTCCGGACTAGCGGGAGAGCACAGGGCCCAGTACTTC
size: many; D: TRBD2; J: TRBJ2-3; V: TRBV6-1; length: 13; CDR3: CASSPLREGTQYF; DNA: TGTGCCAGCAGTCCCCTTAGGGAGGGTACGCAGTATTTT
size: many; D: NA; J: TRBJ1-1; V: TRBV10-2; length: 16; CDR3: CASSDPGAVGNTEAFF; DNA: TGCGCCAGCAGTGATCCGGGGGCGGTTGGGAACACTGAAGCTTTCTTT